This is a list of T cell receptor beta chains from one sample in a study of cytomegalovirus exposure and HLA in healthy donors. The protocol was immunoSEQ multiplex PCR, while the TCRdb copy is restricted to in-frame clones and leaves out a portion. In the table there are some 180,000 clones, 79% of which are singletons. The source material was PBMCs. All receptors derive from a woman younger than 45 in good health and CMV-seropositive. The CDR3 runs from the conserved cysteine through the conserved F or W. The D gene is left open where the match is weak. Expanded clones are given a class, and other clones once, few, many or no size at all.

J | size | D | V | CDR3
TRBJ1-5 | . | . | TRBV19 | CASNFRWSNQPQHF
TRBJ1-2 | . | . | TRBV6-1 | CASRTGYGYTF
TRBJ2-1 | . | TRBD2 | TRBV10-2 | CASRLAGGNNEQFF
TRBJ2-1 | . | TRBD1 | TRBV9 | CASSVETGGEQFF
TRBJ2-3 | . | . | TRBV5-1 | CASSLEQGFDTQYF
TRBJ2-7 | few | TRBD2 | TRBV2 | CASSGGRLAGYGEQYF
TRBJ2-2 | . | . | TRBV5-1 | CASSLVPGGTTNTGELFF
TRBJ1-1 | . | TRBD1 | TRBV15 | CATSRERGTGATEAFF
TRBJ2-7 | once | TRBD1 | TRBV4-3 | CASSQEGDRGSSEQYF
TRBJ1-1 | . | . | TRBV5-6 | CASSLVRGSNTEAFF
TRBJ2-7 | . | TRBD2 | TRBV6-5 | CASSYSIGGGNEQYF
TRBJ2-7 | once | TRBD1 | TRBV29-1 | CSVETGGNEQYF
TRBJ2-3 | . | . | TRBV7-2 | CASSLAPGSPDTQYF
TRBJ2-1 | . | TRBD2 | TRBV4-3 | CASSKRLAGVSVDEQFF
TRBJ2-7 | . | . | TRBV7-8 | CASSLGGSFEQYF
TRBJ2-2 | . | TRBD1 | TRBV4-3 | CASSHPGQGARWTGELFF
TRBJ2-1 | . | . | TRBV19 | CASSPLSYNEQFF
TRBJ2-4 | . | . | TRBV7-9 | CASSLPRGPLRNIQYF